The 17 T cell receptor beta chains below all came from one sample that was sequenced in a study of blood T cell repertoires in COVID-19. The table came from immunoSEQ multiplex PCR; TCRdb's copy has only in-frame clones and leaves some out. The table lists about 240,000 clones, approximately 80% of them singletons, with approximately 6.3% in the top ten. Sequencing was done on a sample of peripheral blood. The receptors here all came from a woman aged 55-75 years with active or convalescent COVID-19.

The chain links TRBV2 to TRBJ1-1; TRBD1 aligns across 9 bases. Per germline, CDR1 SNHLY and CDR2 FYNNEI. The CDR3 extends over 15 amino acids. V lost 6 bases to trimming and J lost 0 bases; unmatched junction nucleotides: 5. This CDR3 is CASRGDRALNTEAFF. CDR3 DNA sequence: TGTGCCAGCAGGGGGGACAGGGCCTTGAACACTGAAGCTTTCTTT.

The chain uses TRBV2 and TRBJ1-1; 7 bases are shared with TRBD1. The germline V gene has CDR1 SNHLY and CDR2 FYNNEI. J was trimmed by 0 bases and V by 6 bases; bases with no gene match: 1. CDR3 size: 13 residues. CDR3 residues: CASRGQMNTEAFF. The DNA for the CDR3 is TGTGCCAGCAGGGGACAGATGAACACTGAAGCTTTCTTT. Full variable domain (rest looked up from reference TRBV2 and TRBJ1-1): EPEVTQTPSHQVTQMGQEVILRCVPISNHLYFYWYRQILGQKVEFLVSFYNNEISEKSEIFDDQFSVERPDGSNFTLKIRSTKLEDSAMYFCASRGQMNTEAFFGQGTRLTVV.

The V call is TRBV30, the J call TRBJ2-2, with 7 bases aligning to TRBD2. Per germline, CDR1 GTSNPN and CDR2 SVGIG (reference sequence). The CDR3 is 12 residues long. V shed 4 bases, J shed 6 bases, and the junction held 2 bases outside the gene matches. CDR3 amino acids: CAWTSGPGELFF. The CDR3 region has the DNA TGTGCCTGGACTAGCGGTCCCGGGGAGCTGTTTTTT.

This clone was detected only once. For the CDR3, the DNA is TGTGCCAGCAGTTTATTAGCAGGGGAGGGTGAAAAACTGTTTTTT. It yields the protein CASSLLAGEGEKLFF. This chain links TRBV28 with TRBJ1-4; D is perhaps TRBD1 (6 bases). V shed 1 base and J shed 7 bases, with 13 bases lying between them. The CDR3 runs 15 residues. Germline CDR1 is MDHEN and CDR2 is SYDVKM.

J is TRBJ1-2 and V is TRBV28, with no clear D. This CDR3 spans 12 amino acids. Germline values: CDR1 MDHEN, CDR2 SYDVKM. With 7 bases removed from V and 7 bases from J, the gap between germline ends came to 13 bases. The CDR3 loop reads CASTPRRGGYTF. CDR3 coding DNA: TGTGCCAGCACCCCTCGGCGGGGTGGCTACACCTTC.

This chain joins TRBV7-9 and TRBJ2-2; 9 nucleotides line up with TRBD1. Looked up from germline, CDR1 is SEHNR and CDR2 is FQNEAQ (reference sequence). CDR3 size: 14 residues. The V segment lost 1 base and the J segment 6 bases; nucleotides outside the gene matches: 0. In DNA, the CDR3 is TGTGCCAGCAGCTTAGGGACAGGGGCCGGGGAGCTGTTTTTT. Protein: CASSLGTGAGELFF. Supplemented by reference TRBV7-9 and TRBJ2-2, the full variable domain reads DTGVSQNPRHKITKRGQNVTFRCDPISEHNRLYWYRQTLGQGPEFLTYFQNEAQLEKSRLLSDRFSAERPKGSFSTLEIQRTEQGDSAMYLCASSLGTGAGELFFGEGSRLTVL.

The sample holds many counts of this clone. CDR3 bases: TGTGCCAGCAGCCCGGGAGGGGACACCGGGGAGCTGTTTTTT. It codes for CASSPGGDTGELFF. The V and J genes are TRBV3-1 (or the pseudogene TRBV3-2) and TRBJ2-2, with 8 positions matching TRBD2. CDR3 length: 14 residues. Germline values: CDR1 LGHDT, CDR2 YNNKEL (reference sequence). Trimming removed 4 bases from V and 3 bases from J; junction bases left unmatched: 1.

The chain is built from TRBV25-1 and TRBJ2-3; possibly TRBD2 for D (6 bases). Trimming pared 3 bases from V and 1 base from J, leaving 17 bases between. The germline V gene encodes CDR1 MGHDK and CDR2 SYGVNS. The CDR3 has 17 residues. For the CDR3, the DNA is TGTGCCAGCAGTGAGCCCCAACTAGCCCTTGGCACAGATACGCAGTATTTT. Translated: CASSEPQLALGTDTQYF.

The chain has TRBV12-3 or TRBV12-4 and TRBJ2-7; no clear D gene. The CDR3 length is 12 residues. V lost 1 base and J 4 bases, leaving 5 bases between the germline ends. The chain's CDR3 is CASSLDFYEQYF. DNA for the CDR3: TGTGCCAGCAGTTTAGACTTTTACGAGCAGTACTTC.

The V gene is TRBV7-6, the J gene TRBJ1-6; weak D call: TRBD1 (5 bases). V was clipped by 3 bases and J by 6 bases, with 9 bases between them. Germline loops: CDR1 SGHVS, CDR2 FNYEAQ. CDR3 size: 14 residues. This CDR3 is CASSFRVVNSPLHF. CDR3 nucleotide sequence: TGTGCCAGCAGCTTCAGGGTTGTTAATTCACCCCTCCACTTT.

The gene calls are TRBV4-1 and TRBJ1-2, with D possibly matching TRBD1 (5 bases). Germline CDR1 is MGHRA and CDR2 is YSYEKL. Trimming took off 0 bases at V and 7 bases at J, with 15 bases between the two ends. The CDR3 extends over 15 amino acids. The CDR3 DNA reads as TGCGCCAGCAGCCAAGATCGGGGGGGAAGGTTTGGCTACACCTTC. Translation gives CASSQDRGGRFGYTF.

V and J are TRBV5-1 and TRBJ2-5; 9 bases align to TRBD1. CDR3 size: 15 residues. Per germline, CDR1 SGHRS and CDR2 YFSETQ. The ends lost 4 bases at V and 4 bases at J; junction bases unmatched: 8. The CDR3 bases are TGCGCCAGCAGCGTTGGACAGGGGATGTCAGAGACCCAGTACTTC. Protein sequence: CASSVGQGMSETQYF.

This sequence joins TRBV5-5 and TRBJ2-3; the match to TRBD2 covers 8 bases. Germline V gene sequence: CDR1 SGHKS, CDR2 YYEKEE (reference sequence). The V and J ends lost 4 bases and 2 bases, in that order; junction bases with no gene match: 6. The CDR3 is made up of 15 amino acids. CDR3 nucleotide sequence: TGTGCCAGCAGCCCCGGGCGGGGGGACACAGATACGCAGTATTTT. Amino acid sequence: CASSPGRGDTDTQYF.

This clone has only a few counts. V is TRBV28 and J is TRBJ2-2; perhaps TRBD2 as D (7 bases). Germline V gives CDR1 MDHEN, CDR2 SYDVKM. The CDR3 is 15 residues long. With 6 bases removed from V and 6 bases from J, the gap between germline ends came to 17 bases. The DNA for the CDR3 is TGTGCCAGCAGGAGACCAACAGGGAGGGCCGGGGAGCTGTTTTTT. Protein: CASRRPTGRAGELFF.

This rearrangement joins TRBV9 to TRBJ1-6; no clear D gene. This CDR3 comprises 12 residues. From germline, CDR1 is SGDLS and CDR2 YYNGEE. V lost 4 bases to trimming and J lost 8 bases, with 7 bases between them. The CDR3 sequence: CASSQSYSPLHF. The CDR3 nucleotides are TGTGCCAGCAGCCAAAGCTATTCACCCCTCCACTTT.

The chain links TRBV28 to TRBJ2-7, with TRBD1 matching over 8 bases. CDR3 length equals 13 residues. Germline V lookup: CDR1 MDHEN, CDR2 SYDVKM. V lost 6 bases, J lost 3 bases, and 4 bases stayed unmatched. Written as DNA, the CDR3 is TGTGCCAGCAGGGGGACAGGCCTCTACGAGCAGTACGTC. Its translation: CASRGTGLYEQYV.

This chain connects TRBV5-1 to TRBJ1-4; D is uncertain. CDR3 size: 14 residues. Trimming took 0 bases from V and 10 from J, leaving 13 bases between them. From germline, CDR1 is SGHRS and CDR2 YFSETQ. Here the CDR3 reads CASSLELEDGKLFF. Here the CDR3 DNA reads TGCGCCAGCAGCTTGGAGCTGGAGGACGGAAAACTGTTTTTT.